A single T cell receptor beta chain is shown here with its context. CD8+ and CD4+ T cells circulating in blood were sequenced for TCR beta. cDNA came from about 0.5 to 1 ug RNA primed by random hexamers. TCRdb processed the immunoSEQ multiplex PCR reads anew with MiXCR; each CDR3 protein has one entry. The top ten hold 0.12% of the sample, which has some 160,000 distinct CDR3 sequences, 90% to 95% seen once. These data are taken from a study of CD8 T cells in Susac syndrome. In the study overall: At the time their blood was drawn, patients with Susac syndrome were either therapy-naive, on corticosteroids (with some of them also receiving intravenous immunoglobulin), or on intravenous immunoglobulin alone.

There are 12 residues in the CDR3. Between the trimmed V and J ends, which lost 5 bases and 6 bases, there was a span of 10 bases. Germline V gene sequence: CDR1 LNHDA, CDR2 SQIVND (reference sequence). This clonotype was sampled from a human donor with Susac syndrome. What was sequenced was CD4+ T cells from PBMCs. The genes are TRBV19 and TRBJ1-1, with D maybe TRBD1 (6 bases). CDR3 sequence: CASSPRQAEAFF. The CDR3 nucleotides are TGTGCCAGTAGTCCCAGACAGGCTGAAGCTTTCTTT.